The clone carrying this T cell receptor (beta chain) was seen only once. No antigen is known for it. The CDR3 is made up of 15 amino acids. Trimming at V came to 5 bases and at J to 0 bases, leaving 4 bases not matched to a gene. Germline V gene lookup returns CDR1 SNHLY and CDR2 FYNNEI. RNA, once extracted, was reverse transcribed into cDNA for use as the sequencing template. Some clones are missing from TCRdb's copy, which holds only in-frame ones; the method was immunoSEQ multiplex PCR. The sample yields approximately 91,000 clones, around two fifths seen once. The source of the sample is a study of CD8+ T cells in alopecia areata. Overall study context: At a dose of 5 to 10 mg twice daily, oral tofacitinib was given to treated patients.

Study-wide points: Alopecia totalis/universalis scalp especially showed more expanded CD8+ clones than normal scalp.

The rearrangement joins TRBV2 to TRBJ1-3; the match to TRBD1 covers 7 bases. The specimen was CD4+ T cells sorted from blood. This clonotype was obtained from a human donor with alopecia areata. The chain's CDR3 is CASSFSGGSGNTIYF. The CDR3 DNA is TGTGCCAGCAGTTTTTCAGGGGGCTCTGGAAACACCATATATTTT.